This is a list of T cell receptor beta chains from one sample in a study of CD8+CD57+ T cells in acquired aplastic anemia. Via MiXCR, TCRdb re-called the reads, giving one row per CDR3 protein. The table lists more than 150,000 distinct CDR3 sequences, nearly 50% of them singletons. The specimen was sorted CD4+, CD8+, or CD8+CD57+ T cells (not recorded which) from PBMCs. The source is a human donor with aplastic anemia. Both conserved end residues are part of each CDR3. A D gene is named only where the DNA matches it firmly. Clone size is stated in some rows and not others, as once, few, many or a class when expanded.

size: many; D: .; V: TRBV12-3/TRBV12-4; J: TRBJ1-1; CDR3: CASRNTGPSPFF; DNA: TGTGCCAGCAGAAATACCGGTCCCTCGCCTTTCTTT
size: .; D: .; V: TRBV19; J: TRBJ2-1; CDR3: CASSTGFSNNEQFF; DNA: TGTGCCAGTAGTACAGGGTTCTCCAACAATGAGCAGTTCTTC
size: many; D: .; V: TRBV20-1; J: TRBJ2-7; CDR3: CSARGFSSYEQYF; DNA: TGCAGTGCTAGAGGGTTTAGCTCCTACGAGCAGTACTTC
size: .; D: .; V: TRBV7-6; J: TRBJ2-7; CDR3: CASSSRGFYEQYF; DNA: TGTGCCAGCAGCTCCCGGGGCTTCTACGAGCAGTACTTC
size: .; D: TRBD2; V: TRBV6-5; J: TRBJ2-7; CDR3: CASSSSGYERYF; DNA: TGTGCCAGCAGTTCTAGCGGCTACGAGCGGTACTTC
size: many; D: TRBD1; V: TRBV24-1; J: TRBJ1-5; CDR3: CATTNRQGRGQPQHF; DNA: TGTGCCACCACCAACCGACAGGGAAGGGGTCAGCCCCAGCATTTT
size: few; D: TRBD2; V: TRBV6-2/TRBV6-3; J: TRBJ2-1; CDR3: CASSLIAGGYNEQFF; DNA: TGTGCCAGCAGTTTGATAGCGGGGGGCTACAATGAGCAGTTCTTC
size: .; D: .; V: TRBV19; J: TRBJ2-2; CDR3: CASSTSGELFF; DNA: TGTGCCAGTAGTACTTCCGGGGAGCTGTTTTTT
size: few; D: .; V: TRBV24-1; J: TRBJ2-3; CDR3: CATSDARSTDTQYF; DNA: TGTGCCACCAGTGACGCTAGGAGCACAGATACGCAGTATTTT
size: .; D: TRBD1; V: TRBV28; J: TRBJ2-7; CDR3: CASTVTGTGVQEQYF; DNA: TGTGCCAGCACCGTCACCGGGACAGGGGTTCAGGAGCAGTACTTC
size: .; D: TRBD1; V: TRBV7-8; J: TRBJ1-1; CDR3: CASSPWTGATNTEAFF; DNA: TGTGCCAGCAGCCCCTGGACAGGGGCAACGAACACTGAAGCTTTCTTT
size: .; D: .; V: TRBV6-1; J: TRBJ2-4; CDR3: CASSEQVTIQYF; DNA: TGTGCCAGCAGTGAGCAGGTAACCATTCAGTACTTC
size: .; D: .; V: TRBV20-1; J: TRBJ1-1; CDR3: CSARNSGRPNTEAFF; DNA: TGCAGTGCGAGAAACAGCGGAAGACCGAACACTGAAGCTTTCTTT
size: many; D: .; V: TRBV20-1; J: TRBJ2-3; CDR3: CTTQGGTDTQYF; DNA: TGCACCACACAGGGAGGGACAGATACGCAGTATTTT
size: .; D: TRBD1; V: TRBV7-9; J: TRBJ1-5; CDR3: CASSFTGDQPQHF; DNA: TGTGCCAGCAGCTTTACAGGGGATCAGCCCCAGCATTTT
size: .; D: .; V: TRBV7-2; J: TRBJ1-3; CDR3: CASREWGTGNTIYF; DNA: TGTGCCAGCAGGGAATGGGGGACTGGAAACACCATATATTTT
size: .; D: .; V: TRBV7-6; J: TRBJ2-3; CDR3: CASSLVFGDTQYF; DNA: TGTGCCAGCAGCTTAGTGTTTGGCGATACGCAGTATTTT
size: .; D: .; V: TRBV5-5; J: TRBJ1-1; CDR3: CASSLDSSGTEAFF; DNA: TGTGCCAGCAGCTTGGACTCGTCGGGGACTGAAGCTTTCTTT
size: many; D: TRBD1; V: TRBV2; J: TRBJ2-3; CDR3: CASSALGQGGNTQYF; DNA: TGTGCCAGCAGTGCCCTGGGACAGGGCGGAAATACGCAGTATTTT
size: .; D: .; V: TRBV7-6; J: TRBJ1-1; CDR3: CASSSWDTEAFF; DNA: TGTGCCAGCAGCTCCTGGGACACTGAAGCTTTCTTT
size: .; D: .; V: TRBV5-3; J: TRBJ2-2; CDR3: CASSLRPYTGDLFF; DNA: TGTGCCAGTAGCTTAAGGCCCTACACCGGGGATCTGTTTTTT
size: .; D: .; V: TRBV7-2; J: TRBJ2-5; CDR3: CASSFTRGSETQYF; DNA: TGTGCCAGCAGCTTCACGAGAGGCTCTGAGACCCAGTACTTC
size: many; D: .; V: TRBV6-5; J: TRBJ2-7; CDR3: CASSYGRQPKYYEQYF; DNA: TGTGCCAGCAGTTACGGAAGACAGCCAAAATACTACGAGCAGTACTTC
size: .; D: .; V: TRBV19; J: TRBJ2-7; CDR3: CASRASSGYEQYF; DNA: TGTGCCAGTAGAGCCTCCTCCGGGTACGAGCAGTACTTC
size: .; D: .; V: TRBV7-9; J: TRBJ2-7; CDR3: CASSLVASSYEQYF; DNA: TGTGCCAGCAGCTTAGTGGCCAGCTCCTACGAGCAGTACTTC
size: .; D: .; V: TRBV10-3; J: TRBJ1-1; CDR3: CAIMTNSEAFF; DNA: TGTGCCATCATGACAAATTCTGAAGCTTTCTTT
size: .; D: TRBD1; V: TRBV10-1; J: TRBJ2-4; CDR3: CASSEGSDRGAKNIQYF; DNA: TGCGCCAGCAGTGAGGGATCCGACAGGGGTGCCAAAAACATTCAGTACTTC
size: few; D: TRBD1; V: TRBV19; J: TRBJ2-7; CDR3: CASSIGQGYEQYF; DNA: TGTGCCAGTAGTATCGGACAGGGGTACGAGCAGTACTTC
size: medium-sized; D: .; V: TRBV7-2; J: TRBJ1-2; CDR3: CASSPDRNYGYTF; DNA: TGCGCCAGCAGCCCCGACAGAAACTATGGCTACACCTTC
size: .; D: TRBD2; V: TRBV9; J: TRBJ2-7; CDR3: CASSVGGTSVYEQYF; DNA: TGTGCCAGCAGCGTAGGGGGGACTAGCGTGTACGAGCAGTACTTC
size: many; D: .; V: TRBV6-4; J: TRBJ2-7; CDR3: CASSHFGTSWSSYEQYF; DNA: TGTGCCAGCAGTCACTTCGGGACCTCATGGAGCTCCTACGAGCAGTACTTC
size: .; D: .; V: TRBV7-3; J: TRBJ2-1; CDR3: CASSLGTIEQFF; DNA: TGTGCCAGCAGCTTGGGAACTATTGAGCAGTTCTTC
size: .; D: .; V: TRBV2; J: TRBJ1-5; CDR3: CASGASTGNQPQHF; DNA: TGTGCCAGTGGGGCTTCGACGGGCAATCAGCCCCAGCATTTT
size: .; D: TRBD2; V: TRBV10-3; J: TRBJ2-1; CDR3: CAISESPVGGGAYNEQFF; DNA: TGTGCCATCAGTGAGTCCCCGGTGGGCGGGGGGGCATACAATGAGCAGTTCTTC
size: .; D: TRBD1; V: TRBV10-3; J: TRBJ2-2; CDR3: CAISDTGGTGELFF; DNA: TGTGCCATCAGTGACACAGGGGGCACCGGGGAGCTGTTTTTT
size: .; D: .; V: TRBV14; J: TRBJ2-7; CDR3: CASRRGGRAYEQYF; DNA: TGTGCCAGCAGAAGAGGGGGACGGGCCTACGAGCAGTACTTC
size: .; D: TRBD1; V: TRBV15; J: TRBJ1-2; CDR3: CATSRGGQRYGYTF; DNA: TGTGCCACCAGCAGAGGGGGACAGCGCTATGGCTACACCTTC
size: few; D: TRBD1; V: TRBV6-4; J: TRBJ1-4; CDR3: CASSDWTGGGGEKLFF; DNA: TGTGCCAGCAGTGACTGGACAGGGGGCGGGGGTGAAAAACTGTTTTTT
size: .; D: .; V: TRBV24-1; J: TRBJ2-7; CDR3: CATSLDGEQYF; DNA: TGTGCCACCAGTCTCGATGGGGAGCAGTACTTC
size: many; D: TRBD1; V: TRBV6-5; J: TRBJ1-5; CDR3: CASSFRQGASQPQHF; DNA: TGTGCCAGCAGTTTCAGACAGGGGGCAAGTCAGCCCCAGCATTTT
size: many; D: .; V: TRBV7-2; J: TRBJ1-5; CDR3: CASSTTGYSNQPQHF; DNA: TGTGCCAGCAGCACCACAGGGTATAGCAATCAGCCCCAGCATTTT
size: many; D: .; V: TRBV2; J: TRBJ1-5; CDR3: CAMAGGSNQPQHF; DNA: TGTGCCATGGCGGGCGGGAGCAATCAGCCCCAGCATTTT
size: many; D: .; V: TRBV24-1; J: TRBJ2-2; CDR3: CATSAPVDTGELFF; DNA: TGTGCCACCAGTGCTCCGGTGGACACCGGGGAGCTGTTTTTT
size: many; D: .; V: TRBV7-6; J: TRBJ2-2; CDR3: CASSNTWGANTGELFF; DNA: TGTGCCAGCAGCAACACCTGGGGCGCGAACACCGGGGAGCTGTTTTTT
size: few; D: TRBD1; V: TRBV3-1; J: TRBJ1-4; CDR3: CASSKQETGGEKLFF; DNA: TGTGCCAGCAGCAAACAGGAGACAGGGGGTGAAAAACTGTTTTTT
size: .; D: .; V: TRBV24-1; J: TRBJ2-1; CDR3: CATSRRNEQFF; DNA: TGTGCCACCAGTAGGAGGAATGAGCAGTTCTTC
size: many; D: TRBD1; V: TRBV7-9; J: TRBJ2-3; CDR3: CASSFKGAPDTQYF; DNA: TGTGCCAGCAGCTTCAAGGGGGCACCAGATACGCAGTATTTT
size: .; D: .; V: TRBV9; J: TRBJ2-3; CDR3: CASSTRRTTSTDTQYF; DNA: TGTGCCAGCAGCACCCGCCGAACCACTAGCACAGATACGCAGTATTTT
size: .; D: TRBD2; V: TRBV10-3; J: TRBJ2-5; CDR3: CAISDLIGGGGTQYF; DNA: TGTGCCATCAGTGACTTAATCGGGGGGGGTGGGACCCAGTACTTC
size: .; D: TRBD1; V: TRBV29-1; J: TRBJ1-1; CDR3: CSVGTGNTEAFF; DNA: TGCAGCGTTGGGACAGGTAACACTGAAGCTTTCTTT
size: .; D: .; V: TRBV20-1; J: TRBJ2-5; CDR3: CSAQGLEQETQYF; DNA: TGCAGTGCTCAGGGATTGGAACAAGAGACCCAGTACTTC
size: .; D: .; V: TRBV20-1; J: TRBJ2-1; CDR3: CSAAPGRNEQFF; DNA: TGCAGTGCTGCTCCAGGCAGGAATGAGCAGTTCTTC
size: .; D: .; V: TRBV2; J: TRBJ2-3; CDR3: CASSEDEDPTDTQYF; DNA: TGTGCCAGCAGTGAAGACGAGGATCCCACAGATACGCAGTATTTT
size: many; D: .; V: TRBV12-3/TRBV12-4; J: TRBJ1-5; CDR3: CASSWSSGNNQPQHF; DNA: TGTGCCAGCAGTTGGTCCTCAGGGAACAATCAGCCCCAGCATTTT
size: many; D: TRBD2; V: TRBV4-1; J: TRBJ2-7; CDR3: CASSQGRTSSRQYF; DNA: TGCGCCAGCAGCCAGGGACGGACTAGCTCGCGGCAGTACTTC
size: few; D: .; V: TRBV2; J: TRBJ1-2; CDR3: CASSPGVGGGYTF; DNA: TGTGCCAGCAGCCCCGGCGTGGGGGGGGGCTACACCTTC
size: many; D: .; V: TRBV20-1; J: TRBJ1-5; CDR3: CSARDLGNSNQPQHF; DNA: TGCAGTGCTAGAGATCTGGGGAATAGCAATCAGCCCCAGCATTTT